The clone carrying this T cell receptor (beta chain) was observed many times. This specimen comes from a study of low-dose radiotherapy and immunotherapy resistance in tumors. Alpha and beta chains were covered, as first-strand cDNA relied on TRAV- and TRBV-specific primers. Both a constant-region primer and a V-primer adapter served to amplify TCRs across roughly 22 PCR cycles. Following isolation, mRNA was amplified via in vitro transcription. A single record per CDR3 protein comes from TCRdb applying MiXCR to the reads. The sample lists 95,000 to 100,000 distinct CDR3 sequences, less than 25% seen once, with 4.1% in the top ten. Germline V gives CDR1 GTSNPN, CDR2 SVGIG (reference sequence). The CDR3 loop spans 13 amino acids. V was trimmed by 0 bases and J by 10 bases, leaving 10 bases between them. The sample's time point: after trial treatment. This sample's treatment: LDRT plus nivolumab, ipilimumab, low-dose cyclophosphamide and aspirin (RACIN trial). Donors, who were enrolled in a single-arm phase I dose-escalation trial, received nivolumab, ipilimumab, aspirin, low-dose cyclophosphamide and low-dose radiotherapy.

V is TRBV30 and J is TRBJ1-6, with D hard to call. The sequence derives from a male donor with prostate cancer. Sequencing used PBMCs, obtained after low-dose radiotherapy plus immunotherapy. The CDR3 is CAWSVQGLSPLHF. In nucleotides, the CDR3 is TGTGCCTGGAGTGTACAAGGTTTGTCACCCCTCCACTTT.